This T cell receptor (beta chain) was found in a study of beta chain features in type 1 diabetes. From germline, CDR1 is KGHSH and CDR2 LQKENI. The CDR3 is 15 residues long. With 3 bases clipped from V and 6 bases from J, the junction kept 7 bases outside the gene matches. This clone was recorded a few times. Its cognate antigen is unknown. Expressed TCRB transcripts were sequenced because the isolated RNA had all been reverse transcribed beforehand. Sequenced by immunoSEQ multiplex PCR; TCRdb stores in-frame clones only, minus some. The table has more than 300,000 clones, roughly 8% seen once. Findings and caveats of the study: The study found fewer insertions and more deletions at VDJ junctions in type 1 diabetes patients. A greater similarity of naive, central memory and Treg TCRB repertoires was seen among patients than among healthy donors.

The sequenced sample consisted of central memory CD4+ T cells from blood. The TCR comes from a woman under 30 in good health. The rearrangement uses TRBV18 and TRBJ2-1; 8 bases are shared with TRBD2. In DNA, the CDR3 is TGTGCCAGCTCACCTAAGACTAGCGCGGGCAATGAGCAGTTCTTC. Translated: CASSPKTSAGNEQFF.